The 19 T cell receptor beta chains below all came from one sample that was sequenced in a study of cytomegalovirus exposure and HLA in healthy donors. PCR primers comprised 60 Vbeta and 13 Jbeta primers. Data came from immunoSEQ multiplex PCR; TCRdb stores just in-frame clones and leaves some out. The sample has approximately 190,000 clones; 75% to 85% are singletons. Sequences were obtained from PBMCs. The receptors were sampled from a woman aged 18-29 years in good health and CMV-seronegative.

With respect to this clone: One end of the junction does not line up with germline, which may come from a read error. The chain carries TRBV7-9 and TRBJ1-4; D unresolved. Per germline, CDR1 SEHNR and CDR2 FQNEAQ (reference sequence). The CDR3 is 12 residues long. The CDR3 DNA sequence: TGTTCCAGCAGCTTAGGGTCGGGGAAACTGTTTTTT. Its translation: CSSSLGSGKLFF.

This clone was recorded a few times. J is TRBJ2-1 and V is TRBV29-1, with TRBD1 matching over 7 bases. This CDR3 has 13 amino acids. CDR1 is SQVTM, CDR2 ANQGSEA, per germline. V shed 6 bases, J shed 9 bases, and the junction held 11 bases outside the gene matches. The CDR3 coding sequence is TGCAGCGTCTCCGACAGGGTTAAATCTGAGCAGTTCTTC. This encodes CSVSDRVKSEQFF.

The chain employs TRBV7-2 and TRBJ2-5; no clear D gene. This CDR3 comprises 13 residues. The V end was cut by 0 bases, the J end by 7 bases, with 9 bases between. Germline assignment: CDR1 SGHTA and CDR2 FQGNSA. CDR3 DNA: TGTGCCAGCAGCTTAGCGCGCTCAGGGACCCAGTACTTC. Protein: CASSLARSGTQYF.

This clone was observed a few times. This chain uses TRBV5-8 with TRBJ2-7; TRBD2 might be the D (5 bases). The CDR3 has 15 amino acids. The V and J ends lost 4 bases and 7 bases respectively, with 21 bases between them. Germline CDR1 reads SGHTS; CDR2 reads YDEGEE. The CDR3 region is CASSPEWPSSGEQYF. The CDR3 DNA is TGTGCCAGCAGCCCTGAGTGGCCATCATCGGGGGAGCAGTACTTC.

This rearrangement joins TRBV14 to TRBJ2-4; unclear D gene. CDR3 length equals 14 residues. V lost 3 bases to trimming and J lost 0 bases, with 6 bases between them. Germline assignment: CDR1 SGHDN and CDR2 FVKESK. The DNA for the CDR3 is TGTGCCAGCAGCCACTCACTAGCCAAAAACATTCAGTACTTC. Its protein is CASSHSLAKNIQYF.

The gene calls are TRBV7-2 and TRBJ2-5, with 14 nucleotides matching TRBD2. CDR3 size: 18 residues. The trim removed 5 bases at V and 5 bases at J, leaving 13 bases unmatched. Germline V gives CDR1 SGHTA, CDR2 FQGNSA. CDR3 nucleotide sequence: TGTGCCAGCAGCCAACGAGGGACTAGCGGGGGTTACTGGGAGACCCAGTACTTC. Translated: CASSQRGTSGGYWETQYF.

V gene TRBV6-5 combines with J gene TRBJ2-3; D gene unclear. Germline CDR1 is MNHEY and CDR2 is SVGAGI. V was shortened by 0 bases and J by 2 bases, with 9 bases between the two germline ends. The CDR3 contains 15 residues. The CDR3 here is CASSYSTASTDTQYF. The CDR3 nucleotides are TGTGCCAGCAGTTACTCGACTGCCTCCACAGATACGCAGTATTTT.

The chain recombines TRBV27 with TRBJ2-5; 10 bases map to TRBD1. The CDR3 is made up of 15 amino acids. Germline CDR1 and CDR2: MNHEY and SMNVEV (reference sequence). Losses at the gene ends were 6 bases for V and 5 bases for J; bases not matched to a gene: 9. The CDR3 sequence is CASRGDRGLWETQYF. The CDR3, as DNA: TGTGCCAGCAGAGGAGACAGGGGGCTGTGGGAGACCCAGTACTTC.

The V and J genes are TRBV7-9 and TRBJ1-2; 9 nucleotides agree with TRBD1. Germline V gives CDR1 SEHNR, CDR2 FQNEAQ (reference sequence). With 0 bases clipped from V and 8 bases from J, the junction kept 13 bases outside the gene matches. The CDR3 covers 17 residues. As DNA, the CDR3 is TGTGCCAGCAGCTTAGCCAATACAGGGGGCCACCTCGGGGGCTACACCTTC. It translates to CASSLANTGGHLGGYTF.

V usage is TRBV11-2 and J usage is TRBJ2-3, with 10 positions matching TRBD2. V gave up 6 bases and J gave up 5 bases; unmatched junction bases: 5. CDR1 and CDR2 from the germline V gene are SGHAT and FQNNGV. This CDR3 has 14 amino acids. The CDR3 coding sequence is TGTGCCAGCAGACCACTAGCGGGGCAAGATACGCAGTATTTT. It specifies CASRPLAGQDTQYF. The variable domain in full, with the rest retrieved from reference TRBV11-2 and TRBJ2-3, is EAGVAQSPRYKIIEKRQSVAFWCNPISGHATLYWYQQILGQGPKLLIQFQNNGVVDDSQLPKDRFSAERLKGVDSTLKIQPAKLEDSAVYLCASRPLAGQDTQYFGPGTRLTVL.

This sequence joins TRBV6-5 and TRBJ2-7, with D tentatively TRBD1 (5 bases). From germline, CDR1 is MNHEY and CDR2 SVGAGI. This CDR3 has 13 residues. V was cut by 4 bases and J by 3 bases, with 10 bases left in between. The CDR3 DNA reads TGTGCCAGCAGTTTAGGGGCGTTCTACGAGCAGTACTTC. It encodes CASSLGAFYEQYF.

This sequence joins TRBV28 and TRBJ1-4, with 7 bases aligning to TRBD1. Germline V gene lookup returns CDR1 MDHEN and CDR2 SYDVKM. V was clipped by 5 bases and J by 3 bases; unmatched bases: 6. The CDR3 runs 15 residues. CDR3 DNA sequence: TGTGCCAGCAGTCCGACTACAGGGGCTAATGAAAAACTGTTTTTT. This sequence encodes CASSPTTGANEKLFF.

The chain uses TRBV19 and TRBJ2-1; no definite D call. Germline loops: CDR1 LNHDA, CDR2 SQIVND (reference sequence). The CDR3 sequence is 13 residues long. V shed 5 bases and J shed 6 bases, with 11 bases lying between them. The CDR3 DNA reads as TGTGCCAGTAGTTTGCTTACTGGCAATGAGCAGTTCTTC. Encoded protein: CASSLLTGNEQFF.

In this sample, this clone turned up a few times. V is TRBV19 and J is TRBJ1-5, with 9 bases lining up with TRBD1. Germline assignment: CDR1 LNHDA and CDR2 SQIVND (reference sequence). The CDR3 length is 16 residues. V was pared by 5 bases and J by 5 bases, with 10 bases of the junction left unmatched. CDR3 coding DNA: TGTGCCAGTAGTGGGGGGGGACAGGGAATCGATCAGCCCCAGCATTTT. As protein: CASSGGGQGIDQPQHF.

The V gene is TRBV5-1, the J gene TRBJ2-3; TRBD2 is a possible D gene (5 bases). The germline V and J ends were trimmed by 1 base and 4 bases, with 13 bases remaining between them. Germline V gives CDR1 SGHRS, CDR2 YFSETQ. The CDR3 runs 15 residues. The chain's CDR3 is CASSLLASMSDTQYF. Here the CDR3 DNA reads TGCGCCAGCAGCTTGCTGGCTAGCATGTCAGATACGCAGTATTTT.

This chain links TRBV9 with TRBJ2-2, with D tentatively TRBD1 (6 bases). Trimming pared 3 bases from V and 0 bases from J, leaving 6 bases between. From germline, CDR1 is SGDLS and CDR2 YYNGEE. This CDR3 contains 14 residues. This chain's CDR3 is CASSGQANTGELFF. The CDR3 DNA reads TGTGCCAGCAGCGGACAGGCGAACACCGGGGAGCTGTTTTTT.

The chain links TRBV28 to TRBJ2-2; D gene uncertain. The CDR3 is 12 residues long. Germline V gene lookup returns CDR1 MDHEN and CDR2 SYDVKM. The germline V and J ends were trimmed by 4 bases and 3 bases, with 3 bases remaining between them. The CDR3 reads CASSSYTGELFF. The CDR3 bases are TGTGCCAGCAGTTCCTACACCGGGGAGCTGTTTTTT.

In its sample, this clone was seen a few times. The V call is TRBV5-1, the J call TRBJ2-5; D might be TRBD2 (5 bases). This CDR3 has 15 amino acids. Germline-derived CDR1 and CDR2 are SGHRS and YFSETQ. With 4 bases removed from V and 2 bases from J, the gap between germline ends came to 15 bases. The CDR3 spells CASSPLAEAQETQYF. The CDR3 coding sequence is TGCGCCAGCAGCCCCCTGGCGGAGGCGCAAGAGACCCAGTACTTC.

The chain employs TRBV6-5 and TRBJ1-3; D call uncertain. The CDR3 is 14 amino acids. The germline CDR1 and CDR2 sequences are MNHEY and SVGAGI. V lost 7 bases to trimming and J lost 0 bases, with 10 bases between them. This CDR3 reads CASNPTSSGNTIYF. The CDR3 nucleotides read TGTGCCAGCAACCCGACAAGCTCTGGAAACACCATATATTTT.